This T cell receptor (beta chain) came from a study of cytotoxic CD8 clonotypes in ibrutinib-treated CLL. Study background: Partial response was seen in 24 patients and complete response in 2; after median about six years, about 15 stayed remitted, around 12 progressed. The authors obtained response samples at a median of about 12 months of treatment, range 6 to 36. Broader study findings: Age-matched healthy donor levels were exceeded by baseline clonality, which tracked circulating CD8+ T-cell counts.

Here immunoSEQ multiplex PCR was the method, and the copy in TCRdb shows in-frame clones only, minus some. The sample holds around 160,000 clones, about 80% seen once. About this clone: The target antigen is unknown.

The TCR sequence derives from a human donor with chronic lymphocytic leukemia. Source: PBMCs, taken after 12 months of ibrutinib treatment.

CDR3 DNA: TGTGCCAGCTCACCACGGGAGGGTCCCCTTGAAAAACTGTTTTTT. This codes for CASSPREGPLEKLFF. V is TRBV18 and J is TRBJ1-4; D unclear. This CDR3 is 15 amino acids long. Germline V gives CDR1 KGHSH, CDR2 LQKENI. V was pared by 1 base and J by 7 bases, with 13 bases between. The complete variable domain, with remaining parts taken from reference TRBV18 and TRBJ1-4, reads NAGVMQNPRHLVRRRGQEARLRCSPMKGHSHVYWYRQLPEEGLKFMVYLQKENIIDESGMPKERFSAEFPKEGPSILRIQQVVRGDSAAYFCASSPREGPLEKLFFGSGTQLSVL.